Below, 13 T cell receptor beta chains from the same sample are listed, as sequenced in a study of T cells in Graves' hyperthyroidism and ophthalmopathy (dated by TCRdb to 2018 to 2020). The library was made by multiplex PCR. TCRdb lists the instrument as Illumina HiSeq 2000. Amplification of TCR beta CDR3 regions was carried out from RNA transcripts. A first-round RT-PCR of the TCR CDR3 used the HTBI primer set with the Qiagen OneStep RT-PCR kit. TCRdb reran the public reads through fastp at Q25 and MiXCR, keeping productive beta chains. Rows are unified per CDR3 protein, each entry keeping the most common DNA and genes. The sample table contains about 590,000 distinct CDR3 sequences; only one count was recorded for about a sixth of them. The ten largest clonotypes hold approximately 7% of the sample. The sample was blood. The receptors were sampled from a woman aged 25 to 39 with Graves' hyperthyroidism.

This clonotype was found many times. The chain is built from TRBV20-1 and TRBJ2-1; TRBD1 matches 9 bases. V was pared by 6 bases and J by 10 bases, with 7 bases of the junction left unmatched. The length of the CDR3 is 12 residues. Looked up from germline, CDR1 is DFQATT and CDR2 is SNEGSKA (reference sequence). The CDR3 nucleotides read TGCAGTGCCACGCGACAGGGGGACGAGCAGTTCTTC. Translated: CSATRQGDEQFF.

This clonotype occurred many times. The V gene is TRBV7-8, the J gene TRBJ2-1; D tentatively reads TRBD1 or TRBD2 (6 bases each). The V end was cut by 7 bases, the J end by 5 bases, with 15 bases between. CDR3 length equals 14 residues. Germline values: CDR1 SGHVS, CDR2 FQNEAQ. The CDR3 coding sequence is TGTGCCAGCATGCGGGACAAAAACAACAATGAGCAGTTCTTC. It encodes CASMRDKNNNEQFF.

The chain carries TRBV19 and TRBJ2-1, with 7 bases that match TRBD1. V shed 7 bases, J shed 8 bases, and the junction held 17 bases outside the gene matches. The CDR3 contains 16 residues. Germline assignment: CDR1 LNHDA and CDR2 SQIVND (reference sequence). The CDR3 sequence: CASTFTLTGMFDEQFF. CDR3 nucleotides: TGTGCCAGTACCTTCACGCTGACAGGGATGTTTGATGAGCAGTTCTTC.

This clonotype occurred many times. This chain uses TRBV7-2 with TRBJ2-7; D is perhaps TRBD2 (6 bases). The CDR3 spans 16 residues. The V gene's germline CDR1 is SGHTA and CDR2 FQGNSA. V was cut by 1 base and J by 5 bases, with 18 bases left in between. CDR3 residues: CASSLGWSRENHEQYF. CDR3 DNA: TGTGCCAGCAGCTTAGGTTGGTCTCGGGAGAACCACGAGCAGTACTTC.

This clonotype came up many times. V usage is TRBV12-3 or TRBV12-4 and J usage is TRBJ2-2, with TRBD1 as a possible D gene (6 bases). Trimming left V 6 bases short and J 1 base short, with 6 bases between. The CDR3 length is 13 residues. The DNA of the CDR3 is TGTGCCAGCAGACAGGGGAACACCGGGGAGCTGTTTTTT. This codes for CASRQGNTGELFF.

This clonotype was recorded many times. The V gene is TRBV20-1, the J gene TRBJ2-1; 11 nucleotides match TRBD2. Germline CDR1 is DFQATT and CDR2 is SNEGSKA (reference sequence). This CDR3 has 14 amino acids. The V and J ends lost 0 bases and 12 bases, in that order; junction bases with no gene match: 7. The CDR3 is CSARETSGTLTQFF. The DNA of the CDR3 is TGCAGTGCTAGAGAGACTAGCGGGACCCTGACGCAGTTCTTC.

The rearrangement joins TRBV5-1 to TRBJ2-5, with D possibly TRBD1 on 5 matching bases. V was cut by 2 bases and J by 1 base, with 18 bases left in between. The CDR3 loop spans 17 amino acids. Germline V CDR1 and CDR2: SGHRS, YFSETQ. The CDR3 sequence: CASSFQAPTEAQETQYF. The CDR3 coding sequence is TGCGCCAGCAGCTTCCAAGCCCCGACAGAAGCCCAAGAGACCCAGTACTTC.

As to this clonotype: A much more abundant neighbour one base away suggests this may be a read error. The genes are TRBV12-3 or TRBV12-4 and TRBJ1-1; TRBD1 matches at 9 bases. The CDR3 spans 14 residues. CDR3 in amino acids: CASITRQGDTEASF. The CDR3 DNA is TGTGCCAGCATTACCAGACAGGGGGATACTGAAGCTTCCTTT.

This clonotype came up a few times. V usage is TRBV28 and J usage is TRBJ1-1; D gene ambiguous. The V and J ends lost 1 base and 4 bases respectively, with 7 bases between them. CDR1 and CDR2 from the germline V gene are MDHEN and SYDVKM. The CDR3 is made up of 13 amino acids. DNA of the CDR3: TGTGCCAGCAGTTTATTGAAAAGCACTGAAGCTTTCTTT. Its translation: CASSLLKSTEAFF. Combining the CDR3 with reference TRBV28 and TRBJ1-1 gives the whole variable domain DVKVTQSSRYLVKRTGEKVFLECVQDMDHENMFWYRQDPGLGLRLIYFSYDVKMKEKGDIPEGYSVSREKKERFSLILESASTNQTSMYLCASSLLKSTEAFFGQGTRLTVV.

A note on this clonotype: The junction differs from germline at one of its ends, possibly a read error. The rearrangement links TRBV20-1 to TRBJ2-7; a weak D match, TRBD2 (5 bases). Looked up from germline, CDR1 is DFQATT and CDR2 is SNEGSKA (reference sequence). This CDR3 is 14 amino acids long. CDR3: CSARGSSLSYGQYF. CDR3 DNA: TGCAGTGCTAGAGGGTCTAGCCTCTCCTACGGGCAGTACTTC.

CDR3 coding DNA: TGTGCCAGCAGCTTTTGGAAGGACAGGGGTAGAGCAACTAATGAAAAACTGTTTTTT. It codes for CASSFWKDRGRATNEKLFF. The chain combines TRBV5-5 with TRBJ1-4; 9 nucleotides match TRBD1. Germline-derived CDR1 and CDR2 are SGHKS and YYEKEE (reference sequence). The V gene end was trimmed by 2 bases and the J gene end by 0 bases; junction bases not matched to a gene: 11. CDR3 length: 19 amino acids.

This clonotype occurred a few times. This sequence joins TRBV10-3 and TRBJ2-1; the match to TRBD1 covers 9 bases. V lost 8 bases to trimming and J lost 6 bases; unmatched junction nucleotides: 2. From germline, CDR1 is ENHRY and CDR2 SYGVKD. CDR3 size: 12 residues. The DNA of the CDR3 is TGTGCCATCGGGACAGGGAGCAATGAGCAGTTCTTC. As protein: CAIGTGSNEQFF.

This clonotype was seen repeatedly, ten times or more. J is TRBJ2-1 and V is TRBV7-9; D tentatively fits TRBD1 or TRBD2 (5 bases each). Germline V gives CDR1 SEHNR, CDR2 FQNEAQ (reference sequence). Trimming took 5 bases from V and 8 from J, leaving 19 bases between them. The CDR3 runs 15 residues. CDR3 DNA sequence: TGTGCCAGCAGCCCAGGTCAGGGACCATCTTATGAGCAGTTCTTC. Amino acid sequence: CASSPGQGPSYEQFF.